This T cell receptor (beta chain) was identified during a study of blood T cell repertoires in COVID-19. Study background: PBMCs, B-cell-depleted T cells, or T cells provided the cDNA or gDNA that made up the material.

With 6 bases removed from V and 4 bases from J, the gap between germline ends came to 27 bases. The germline gives CDR1 MDHEN, CDR2 SYDVKM. The CDR3 length is 18 residues. The authors' processing: Estimation of nucleated cell counts was performed using reference gene primer amplification. Sequencing was performed with immunoSEQ multiplex PCR; in TCRdb, only in-frame clones are kept and a portion is missing. The V and J calls and clone size are taken from that table; D and trimming were inferred from the DNA. Counted here are tens of thousands of clones, roughly 80% occurring once; the ten biggest clones make up approximately 10%.

Sequencing was carried out using peripheral blood. The TCR comes from a woman aged 70 to 79 with acute or convalescent COVID-19. This chain links TRBV28 with TRBJ1-1; D might be TRBD1 (6 bases). In nucleotides, the CDR3 is TGTGCCAGCAGGCCATCAAGGCAGGGGTTGGTTCGGAGCACTGAAGCTTTCTTT. Amino acids: CASRPSRQGLVRSTEAFF.